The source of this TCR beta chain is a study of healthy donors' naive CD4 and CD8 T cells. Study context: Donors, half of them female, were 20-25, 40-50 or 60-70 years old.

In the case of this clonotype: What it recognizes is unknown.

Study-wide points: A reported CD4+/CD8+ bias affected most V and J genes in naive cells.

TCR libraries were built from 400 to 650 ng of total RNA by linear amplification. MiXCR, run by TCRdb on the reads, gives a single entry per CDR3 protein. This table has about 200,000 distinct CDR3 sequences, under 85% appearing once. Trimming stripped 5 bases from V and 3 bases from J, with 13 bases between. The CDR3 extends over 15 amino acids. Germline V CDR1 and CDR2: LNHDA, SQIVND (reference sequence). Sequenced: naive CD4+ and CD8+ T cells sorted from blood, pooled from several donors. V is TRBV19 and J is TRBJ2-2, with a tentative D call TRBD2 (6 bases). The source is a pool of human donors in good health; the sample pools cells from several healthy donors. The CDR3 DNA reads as TGTGCCAGTAGTGGGTGGCGGGACGACACCGGGGAGCTGTTTTTT. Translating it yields CASSGWRDDTGELFF.